Shown below are 15 T cell receptor beta chains from a single sample sequenced in a study of T cells in Graves' hyperthyroidism and ophthalmopathy. The TCR beta CDR3 regions underwent amplification using RNA transcripts as the source. The study used the HTBI primer set for a first-round RT-PCR of the TCR CDR3. TCRdb re-called the multiplex PCR reads through MiXCR, storing one row per CDR3 protein. The sample lists fewer than 650,000 distinct CDR3 sequences, over 35% occurring once. Sequences were obtained from peripheral blood or thyroid tissue (not recorded which). All receptors come from an adult woman with Graves' disease, either hyperthyroidism or ophthalmopathy (not recorded which).

This clonotype came up many times. Its ends do not fully match the called genes, so a read error is possible. CDR3 protein: CASSLEGLSGAF. The CDR3 DNA is TGTGCCAGCAGCTTAGAGGGGCTCTCCGGGGCCTTC. The chain combines TRBV7-9 with TRBJ1-2; D perhaps matches TRBD1 (5 bases). CDR3 length: 12 residues. The V gene's germline CDR1 is SEHNR and CDR2 FQNEAQ (reference sequence).

This chain connects TRBV7-2 to TRBJ2-5; weak D call: TRBD2 (6 bases). From germline, CDR1 is SGHTA and CDR2 FQGNSA. V was clipped by 3 bases and J by 4 bases, with 15 bases between them. This CDR3 region has 15 residues. The chain's CDR3 is CASSLGGARAETQYF. Here the CDR3 DNA reads TGTGCCAGCAGCTTGGGGGGAGCACGGGCAGAGACCCAGTACTTC. Variable domain in full (rest from reference TRBV7-2 and TRBJ2-5): GAGVSQSPSNKVTEKGKDVELRCDPISGHTALYWYRQSLGQGLEFLIYFQGNSAPDKSGLPSDRFSAERTGGSVSTLTIQRTQQEDSAVYLCASSLGGARAETQYFGPGTRLLVL.

The chain combines TRBV20-1 with TRBJ2-5, with D possibly TRBD2 on 5 matching bases. This CDR3 region has 13 residues. V lost 5 bases, J lost 5 bases, and 15 bases lay in between. The germline V gene has CDR1 DFQATT and CDR2 SNEGSKA (reference sequence). CDR3: CSAGDYLVETQYF. CDR3 DNA sequence: TGCAGTGCTGGTGACTACCTCGTTGAGACCCAGTACTTC.

This clonotype appeared once. J is TRBJ1-1 and V is TRBV12-3 or TRBV12-4; tentatively, D is TRBD1 (5 bases). The V gene lost 5 bases and the J gene lost 11 bases, with 9 bases spanning the gap. This CDR3 has 10 amino acids. CDR3 nucleotides: TGTGCCAGCAGTCCGCGGGACGCTTTCTTT. Protein: CASSPRDAFF.

Notes on this clonotype: One end of the junction does not line up with germline, which may come from a read error. This chain connects TRBV11-2 to TRBJ2-7; either TRBD1 or TRBD2 may fit D (6 bases each). Germline CDR1 SGHAT, CDR2 FQNNGV. This CDR3 has 17 residues. The CDR3 coding sequence is TGTGCCAGCAGCTTAGATCCGGGGCACAGGGACTCCTACGAGCTGTACTTC. It encodes CASSLDPGHRDSYELYF.

The CDR3 bases are TGCAGTGCTAGCTGGGGAACCCTCCACTTT. Its translation is CSASWGTLHF. The J gene is TRBJ1-6, the V gene TRBV20-1; D is uncertain. The CDR3 length is 10 residues. V was pared by 3 bases and J by 14 bases, with 8 bases between. Germline V CDR1 and CDR2: DFQATT, SNEGSKA (reference sequence).

The genes are TRBV7-2 and TRBJ1-2, with D perhaps TRBD1 (6 bases). The ends were cut back, 6 bases at V and 4 bases at J, with 18 bases in the middle. The germline V gene has CDR1 SGHTA and CDR2 FQGNSA. The CDR3 runs 15 residues. DNA of the CDR3: TGTGCCAGCAGACCGATCCAGGGGACCCTCTATGGCTACACCTTC. Translated: CASRPIQGTLYGYTF. The entire variable domain, with the rest obtained from reference TRBV7-2 and TRBJ1-2, is as follows: GAGVSQSPSNKVTEKGKDVELRCDPISGHTALYWYRQSLGQGLEFLIYFQGNSAPDKSGLPSDRFSAERTGGSVSTLTIQRTQQEDSAVYLCASRPIQGTLYGYTFGSGTRLTVV.

This clonotype was observed many times. Being one base from a much bigger clone, this may be a read error. The J gene is TRBJ1-2, the V gene TRBV25-1; perhaps TRBD1 as D (5 bases). The CDR3 extends over 17 amino acids. Germline V gives CDR1 MGHDK, CDR2 SYGVNS. V was pared by 4 bases and J by 0 bases, with 18 bases between. Here the CDR3 DNA reads TGTGCCAGCAGTGCGTTGGGGACGGAAAAAGCTAACTATGGCTACACCTTC. Residues: CASSALGTEKANYGYTF.

With regard to this clonotype: Because the CDR3 is missing its conserved closing phenylalanine or tryptophan, this is likely a read error. It is unclear where the CDR3 begins or ends on the DNA, so no DNA is shown, and the CDR3 is as TCRdb lists it. This rearrangement joins TRBV11-1 to TRBJ2-2; no check of the table's D call, TRBD1, against the DNA was made. Both ends counted, the CDR3 spans 13 residues. Germline CDR1 and CDR2: SGHAT and FQDESV (reference sequence). The chain's CDR3 is CASAPGNTGELDL.

This chain joins TRBV15 and TRBJ1-5; D uncertain. This CDR3 is built from 14 residues. Germline lookup yields CDR1 LNHNV and CDR2 YYDKDF (reference sequence). V lost 0 bases, J lost 4 bases, and 7 bases lay in between. CDR3 in amino acids: CATSRDRVNQPQHF. In nucleotides, the CDR3 is TGTGCCACCAGCAGAGACCGGGTAAATCAGCCCCAGCATTTT. The full variable domain, in which reference TRBV15 and TRBJ1-5 provide the parts outside the CDR3, is DAMVIQNPRYQVTQFGKPVTLSCSQTLNHNVMYWYQQKSSQAPKLLFHYYDKDFNNEADTPDNFQSRRPNTSFCFLDIRSPGLGDTAMYLCATSRDRVNQPQHFGDGTRLSIL.

This clonotype was seen a handful of times. The CDR3 loop is CSVAQQGNLYGYTF. CDR3 nucleotide sequence: TGCAGCGTTGCACAACAGGGAAATCTCTATGGCTACACCTTC. The chain is built from TRBV29-1 and TRBJ1-2, with D tentatively TRBD1 (6 bases). The CDR3 is made up of 14 amino acids. The V and J ends lost 4 bases and 4 bases respectively, with 16 bases between them. Germline values: CDR1 SQVTM, CDR2 ANQGSEA.

In this sample, this clonotype turned up many times. V gene TRBV7-2 combines with J gene TRBJ2-7; D not certain. The CDR3 spans 15 residues. Germline values: CDR1 SGHTA, CDR2 FQGNSA. The V gene lost 1 base and the J gene lost 0 bases, with 10 bases spanning the gap. The CDR3 protein is CASSLGHQSSYEQYF. The CDR3, as DNA: TGTGCCAGCAGCTTAGGACATCAGAGCTCCTACGAGCAGTACTTC.

The chain joins TRBV7-3 to TRBJ1-1; a weak D match, TRBD1 (6 bases). The V and J ends lost 5 bases and 7 bases respectively, with 11 bases between them. This CDR3 contains 12 residues. Germline CDR1 SGHTA, CDR2 FQGTGA. This CDR3 reads CASSTQGGEAFF. CDR3 sequence (DNA): TGTGCCAGCAGCACCCAAGGGGGTGAAGCTTTCTTT.

This clonotype has only one observation. The genes are TRBV7-9 and TRBJ2-5, with 8 bases aligning to TRBD1. Germline-derived CDR1 and CDR2 are SEHNR and FQNEAQ (reference sequence). V trimming: 4 bases; J trimming: 8 bases; junction bases outside the gene matches: 9. The CDR3 is 14 amino acids. Written as DNA, the CDR3 is TGTGCCAGCAGCTCCGGGGCAGGGGGCGTAACCCAGTACTTC. Translating gives CASSSGAGGVTQYF. Complete variable domain (other parts from reference TRBV7-9 and TRBJ2-5): DTGVSQNPRHKITKRGQNVTFRCDPISEHNRLYWYRQTLGQGPEFLTYFQNEAQLEKSRLLSDRFSAERPKGSFSTLEIQRTEQGDSAMYLCASSSGAGGVTQYFGPGTRLLVL.

This clonotype was seen many times. The V and J genes are TRBV7-9 and TRBJ1-2; perhaps TRBD1 as D (5 bases). Germline V gene data show CDR1 as SEHNR and CDR2 as FQNEAQ (reference sequence). V dropped 1 base and J dropped 4 bases, with 13 bases sitting between them. This CDR3 comprises 15 residues. The CDR3 here is CASSLDRGFVYGYTF. CDR3 DNA sequence: TGTGCCAGCAGCTTAGACCGGGGGTTCGTCTATGGCTACACCTTC.